This record concerns one T cell receptor beta chain sequence. Antigen: not known. The record originates from a study of PD-1 blockade in classical Hodgkin lymphoma. Overall study findings and caveats: Complete responders entered with baseline diversity on par with newly diagnosed patients, the results showed.

The CDR3 is made up of 13 amino acids. Germline CDR1 reads SGHVS; CDR2 reads FNYEAQ. The V and J ends lost 5 bases and 7 bases respectively, with 12 bases between them. Each of the patients experienced relapse following autologous stem cell transplantation, and their brentuximab vedotin exposure differed. Classifying best responses yielded complete response, partial response or progressive disease. Profiled with immunoSEQ multiplex PCR; TCRdb holds only in-frame clones, not every one. The sample holds 20,000 to 25,000 clones, roughly 80% seen once. Here the sequenced sample was peripheral blood mononuclear cells (PBMCs), taken before the second cycle of nivolumab. V usage is TRBV7-6 and J usage is TRBJ1-5; D is ambiguous. The receptor's source is a human donor with classical Hodgkin lymphoma. The CDR3 bases are TGTGCCAGCAGCACCCGAGCGGGGCAGCCCCAGCATTTT. As protein: CASSTRAGQPQHF.